The 20 T cell receptor beta chains in this list originate from one sample, sequenced in a study of identical twins. TCRdb re-analysed the 5' RACE reads in MiXCR, keeping a single row per CDR3 protein. Of fewer than 500,000 distinct CDR3 sequences in the sample, 20% to 30% were seen once. These data were also reused for a study on T cells expressing NK-cell markers.

The sample comprised CD4+ T cells sorted from blood. The receptor source for this set is a woman aged 18-30 years in good health.

The chain has TRBV24-1 and TRBJ1-2; TRBD1 is a possible D gene (5 bases). The V end lost 4 bases, the J end lost 5 bases, and 13 bases lay between the germline ends. The CDR3 is 14 amino acids. CDR1 is KGHDR and CDR2 is SFDVKD in the germline V gene. CDR3 in amino acids: CATSDSDRGYGYTF. The CDR3 DNA reads as TGTGCCACCAGTGACTCTGACAGAGGTTATGGCTACACCTTC.

In its sample, this clonotype was seen a few times. The chain combines TRBV20-1 with TRBJ2-7, with D perhaps assigned TRBD1 or TRBD2 (6 bases each). Trimming stripped 5 bases from V and 5 bases from J, with 19 bases between. In germline, CDR1 is DFQATT, CDR2 SNEGSKA (reference sequence). The CDR3 runs to 14 residues. The CDR3 nucleotides are TGCAGTGCTTGGAGCGGAACAGGGAGGAACGAGCAGTACTTC. Its protein product is CSAWSGTGRNEQYF.

This chain joins TRBV20-1 and TRBJ1-3; 8 nucleotides align to TRBD1. The CDR3 has 15 residues. Losses at the gene ends were 1 base for V and 0 bases for J; bases not matched to a gene: 2. Germline V CDR1 and CDR2: DFQATT, SNEGSKA (reference sequence). The CDR3, as DNA: TGCAGTGCTAGAGTCACAGGGGGCTCTGGAAACACCATATATTTT. This codes for CSARVTGGSGNTIYF.

The J gene is TRBJ2-2, the V gene TRBV12-3 or TRBV12-4; no firm D call. Trimming pared 7 bases from V and 7 bases from J, leaving 16 bases between. The CDR3 has 14 amino acids. The CDR3 is CASTNLATHGELFF. For the CDR3, the DNA is TGTGCCAGCACTAACCTGGCTACGCACGGGGAGCTGTTTTTT.

The V and J genes are TRBV5-1 and TRBJ2-1; the D is unclear. V lost 3 bases and J lost 2, with 12 bases in between. Germline lookup yields CDR1 SGHRS and CDR2 YFSETQ. This CDR3 comprises 15 residues. In DNA form, the CDR3 reads TGCGCCAGCAGCTCCTCATTAGATGCCTACAATGAGCAGTTCTTC. This sequence encodes CASSSSLDAYNEQFF.

This clonotype was seen a few times. The CDR3 sequence: CASSPIRIGGSEAFF. CDR3 nucleotides: TGTGCCAGCTCACCGATAAGGATAGGGGGGTCAGAAGCTTTCTTT. The gene calls are TRBV18 and TRBJ1-1, with a tentative D call TRBD1 (6 bases). This CDR3 has 15 residues. V gave up 3 bases and J gave up 8 bases, with 19 bases separating them. The V gene's germline CDR1 is KGHSH and CDR2 LQKENI.

This chain uses TRBV6-2 or TRBV6-3 with TRBJ2-7; no definite D call. This CDR3 has 11 residues. CDR1 and CDR2 from the germline V gene are MNHEY and SVGEGT. Trimming pared 6 bases from V and 5 bases from J, leaving 8 bases between. CDR3 nucleotides: TGTGCCAGCAGCAATTCCAACGAGCAGTACTTC. It codes for CASSNSNEQYF.

This clonotype was seen more than once but under ten times. The rearrangement links TRBV20-1 to TRBJ2-1; the match to TRBD2 covers 14 bases. J was trimmed by 12 bases and V by 6 bases; bases with no gene match: 4. The germline gives CDR1 DFQATT, CDR2 SNEGSKA (reference sequence). CDR3 length equals 12 residues. In nucleotides, the CDR3 is TGCAGTGCCTGGACTAGCGGGAGGACGCAGTTCTTC. It specifies CSAWTSGRTQFF.

Ten or more counts support this clonotype. This chain joins TRBV7-9 and TRBJ1-1; no reliable D call. Germline V gives CDR1 SEHNR, CDR2 FQNEAQ (reference sequence). The V gene lost 2 bases and the J gene lost 4 bases, with 2 bases spanning the gap. This CDR3 comprises 11 residues. The CDR3 DNA is TGTGCCAGCAGCTTACGCACTGAAGCTTTCTTT. Protein: CASSLRTEAFF. The complete variable domain, with remaining parts taken from reference TRBV7-9 and TRBJ1-1, reads DTGVSQNPRHKITKRGQNVTFRCDPISEHNRLYWYRQTLGQGPEFLTYFQNEAQLEKSRLLSDRFSAERPKGSFSTLEIQRTEQGDSAMYLCASSLRTEAFFGQGTRLTVV.

This clonotype was seen at least ten times. A read error may account for a junction end that differs from germline. The J gene is TRBJ1-1, the V gene TRBV5-1, with 7 bases that match TRBD1. The length of the CDR3 is 13 residues. Germline lookup yields CDR1 SGHRS and CDR2 YFSETQ. CDR3 loop: CASSSQGNPEAFF. The CDR3 bases are TGCGCCAGCAGCTCACAGGGGAACCCTGAAGCTTTCTTT.

This chain joins TRBV12-3 or TRBV12-4 and TRBJ1-5; possibly TRBD1 for D (6 bases). The CDR3 runs to 14 residues. The germline V and J ends were trimmed by 6 bases and 3 bases, with 12 bases remaining between them. CDR3 nucleotide sequence: TGTGCCAGCAGCTACACAGGGTCCAATCAGCCCCAGCATTTT. Its translation is CASSYTGSNQPQHF.

The chain carries TRBV20-1 and TRBJ2-4; the match to TRBD2 covers 9 bases. The length of the CDR3 is 14 residues. V was clipped by 3 bases and J by 7 bases; unmatched bases: 7. The germline gives CDR1 DFQATT, CDR2 SNEGSKA (reference sequence). This CDR3 is CSASSQTSGNIQYF. The CDR3 DNA reads TGCAGTGCTAGTTCCCAGACTAGCGGCAACATTCAGTACTTC.

This clonotype showed up just a few times. CDR3 sequence (DNA): TGCGCCAGCAGCTTGGGACACCTCACAGATACGCAGTATTTT. Its protein product is CASSLGHLTDTQYF. V and J are TRBV5-1 and TRBJ2-3; D remains ambiguous. V was clipped by 0 bases and J by 2 bases, with 7 bases between them. In germline, CDR1 is SGHRS, CDR2 YFSETQ. CDR3 length equals 14 residues.

This chain links TRBV12-3 or TRBV12-4 with TRBJ2-1; D unclear. The CDR3 extends over 10 amino acids. Trimming took 4 bases from V and 12 from J, leaving 7 bases between them. DNA of the CDR3: TGTGCCAGCAGTTCAGTATCGCAGTTCTTC. Protein sequence: CASSSVSQFF.

The chain combines TRBV5-1 with TRBJ2-4, with a weak D call TRBD2 (5 bases). Trimming shortened V by 4 bases and J by 3 bases, and 14 bases separated the two germline ends. This CDR3 comprises 15 residues. Germline V gene data show CDR1 as SGHRS and CDR2 as YFSETQ. CDR3 bases: TGCGCCAGCAGCCGAGGAAGCGGTATCAAAAACATTCAGTACTTC. The encoded protein is CASSRGSGIKNIQYF.

The rearrangement joins TRBV29-1 to TRBJ2-3, with 7 bases that match TRBD2. Losses at the gene ends were 3 bases for V and 1 base for J; bases not matched to a gene: 1. CDR1 is SQVTM, CDR2 ANQGSEA, per germline. The CDR3 has 13 amino acids. The CDR3 region has the DNA TGCAGCGTTGAGCTAGCGGGCACAGATACGCAGTATTTT. Translation: CSVELAGTDTQYF.

J is TRBJ2-7 and V is TRBV6-5; 7 bases match TRBD1. This CDR3 is built from 15 residues. CDR1 and CDR2 (germline): MNHEY, SVGAGI. V trimming: 4 bases; J trimming: 5 bases; junction bases outside the gene matches: 11. The CDR3 nucleotides are TGTGCCAGCAGTTCATCTCGACAGGGTAGCGACGAGCAGTACTTC. This translates into CASSSSRQGSDEQYF.

The rearrangement links TRBV6-2 or TRBV6-3 to TRBJ2-1, with no clear D. With 6 bases removed from V and 5 bases from J, the gap between germline ends came to 8 bases. Per germline, CDR1 MNHEY and CDR2 SVGEGT. This CDR3 region has 12 residues. The CDR3 spells CASSPANNEQFF. The CDR3 region has the DNA TGTGCCAGCAGCCCCGCCAACAATGAGCAGTTCTTC.

There are a few counts of this clonotype. The V call is TRBV3-1, the J call TRBJ1-6; D call uncertain. Germline assignment: CDR1 LGHDT and CDR2 YNNKEL (reference sequence). The CDR3 has 14 amino acids. Deletions cut 1 base from V and 13 bases from J, with 14 bases between. The CDR3: CASSQGTFIVPLHF. In DNA form, the CDR3 reads TGTGCCAGCAGCCAAGGGACTTTCATCGTCCCCCTCCACTTT. The variable domain in full, completed from reference TRBV3-1 and TRBJ1-6, reads DTAVSQTPKYLVTQMGNDKSIKCEQNLGHDTMYWYKQDSKKFLKIMFSYNNKELIINETVPNRFSPKSPDKAHLNLHINSLELGDSAVYFCASSQGTFIVPLHFGNGTRLTVT.

The CDR3 sequence: CASSQGNAANYGYTF. DNA for the CDR3: TGTGCCAGCAGCCAAGGTAACGCAGCTAACTATGGCTACACCTTC. The rearrangement links TRBV3-1 to TRBJ1-2; no definite D call. V lost 1 base, J lost 0 bases, and 9 bases lay in between. Germline CDR1 reads LGHDT; CDR2 reads YNNKEL (reference sequence). The CDR3 contains 15 residues.